These 27 T cell receptor beta chains share one sample of origin, sequenced in a study of blood T cell repertoires in COVID-19. Measured with immunoSEQ multiplex PCR; TCRdb has only the in-frame clones, and not every one. The sample carries around 63,000 clones, 88% recorded once. The source material was peripheral blood. These TCRs come from a man aged 45 to 65 with active COVID-19.

This chain connects TRBV5-4 to TRBJ1-5, with D unclear. The CDR3 length is 14 residues. Germline values: CDR1 SGHNT, CDR2 YYREEE (reference sequence). Trimming removed 0 bases from V and 3 bases from J, with 7 bases in between. The CDR3 protein is CASSLVGDNQPQHF. CDR3 in DNA: TGTGCCAGCAGCTTGGTGGGAGACAATCAGCCCCAGCATTTT.

V and J are TRBV4-3 and TRBJ1-6, with no clear D. Germline lookup yields CDR1 LGHNA and CDR2 YSLEER. V lost 0 bases and J 7 bases, leaving 4 bases between the germline ends. The CDR3 is 13 amino acids. Here the CDR3 DNA reads TGCGCCAGCAGCCAAGACAGAAATTCACCCCTCCACTTT. It codes for CASSQDRNSPLHF.

V usage is TRBV12-3 or TRBV12-4 and J usage is TRBJ1-2; 8 positions match TRBD1. The CDR3 sequence is 13 residues long. V was clipped by 6 bases and J by 4 bases; unmatched bases: 4. As DNA, the CDR3 is TGTGCCAGCAGCGACGACAGGGGCTATGGCTACACCTTC. Translating it yields CASSDDRGYGYTF.

This clone came up a few times. V gene TRBV7-2 combines with J gene TRBJ2-7, with D perhaps TRBD1 (6 bases). The CDR3 has 11 amino acids. Trimming left V 4 bases short and J 11 bases short, with 12 bases between. Germline V gene lookup returns CDR1 SGHTA and CDR2 FQGNSA. The DNA of the CDR3 is TGTGCCAGCAGCTCCGGGACACGAGAGTACTTC. The encoded protein is CASSSGTREYF.

The V and J genes are TRBV5-1 and TRBJ2-4; TRBD2 matches 15 bases. The CDR3 runs to 18 residues. Germline V CDR1 and CDR2: SGHRS, YFSETQ. Trimming at V came to 7 bases and at J to 3 bases, leaving 11 bases not matched to a gene. As DNA, the CDR3 is TGCGCCAGCCACGGGACTAGCGGGGGGCCCTTCGGCAAAAACATTCAGTACTTC. This gives the protein CASHGTSGGPFGKNIQYF.

The chain employs TRBV7-2 and TRBJ1-1; no reliable D call. Germline V gene lookup returns CDR1 SGHTA and CDR2 FQGNSA. The CDR3 length is 13 residues. Trimming took 5 bases from V and 5 from J, leaving 12 bases between them. DNA of the CDR3: TGTGCCAGCAGCCCGGCGGTGCGGACTGAAGCTTTCTTT. Residues: CASSPAVRTEAFF.

V usage is TRBV7-2 and J usage is TRBJ2-1, with 10 bases lining up with TRBD2. J gave up 11 bases and V 0 bases, and 7 bases lay outside the gene matches. CDR1 SGHTA and CDR2 FQGNSA come from the germline V gene. CDR3 size: 15 residues. This CDR3 reads CASSLASGGIEQQFF. CDR3 sequence (DNA): TGTGCCAGCAGCTTAGCTAGCGGGGGGATAGAGCAGCAGTTCTTC.

V and J are TRBV5-4 and TRBJ2-3; 12 bases line up with TRBD2. The CDR3 length is 14 residues. In germline, CDR1 is SGHNT, CDR2 YYREEE (reference sequence). The ends lost 3 bases at V and 10 bases at J; junction bases unmatched: 6. The CDR3 DNA reads as TGTGCCAGCAGCTCAGCTAGCGGGGGGGGAGCGCAGTATTTT. Its protein is CASSSASGGGAQYF. Full variable domain (remainder filled in from reference TRBV5-4 and TRBJ2-3): ETGVTQSPTHLIKTRGQQVTLRCSSQSGHNTVSWYQQALGQGPQFIFQYYREEENGRGNFPPRFSGLQFPNYSSELNVNALELDDSALYLCASSSASGGGAQYFGPGTRLTVL.

The V call is TRBV6-6, the J call TRBJ1-1, with 8 bases lining up with TRBD1. The CDR3 sequence is 13 residues long. Germline V lookup: CDR1 MNHNY, CDR2 SVGAGI (reference sequence). The V and J ends lost 6 bases and 7 bases, in that order; junction bases with no gene match: 7. CDR3 bases: TGTGCCAGCAGGTCCCAGGGGGCGGGTGAAGCTTTCTTT. This codes for CASRSQGAGEAFF.

The chain joins TRBV7-6 to TRBJ2-6; weak D call: TRBD2 (7 bases). CDR3 length equals 17 residues. Deletions cut 0 bases from V and 0 bases from J, with 9 bases between. Germline V lookup: CDR1 SGHVS, CDR2 FNYEAQ. CDR3 bases: TGTGCCAGCAGCTTAGCGAGGGGGGGCTCTGGGGCCAACGTCCTGACTTTC. Its translation: CASSLARGGSGANVLTF.

The CDR3 here is CASSQARLTDTQYF. Here the CDR3 DNA reads TGTGCCAGCAGCCAAGCCCGACTCACAGATACGCAGTATTTT. This chain links TRBV4-2 with TRBJ2-3; no definite D call. The CDR3 extends over 14 amino acids. Germline CDR1 reads LGHNA; CDR2 reads YNFKEQ. With 1 base removed from V and 2 bases from J, the gap between germline ends came to 7 bases.

The genes are TRBV6-5 and TRBJ2-2; the match to TRBD2 covers 11 bases. V shed 3 bases and J 4 bases; nucleotides not matched to a gene: 1. The CDR3 consists of 15 residues. Germline V CDR1 and CDR2: MNHEY, SVGAGI. DNA for the CDR3: TGTGCCAGCAGTTATAGCGGGGGGGGCACCGGGGAGCTGTTTTTT. This translates into CASSYSGGGTGELFF.

The chain joins TRBV2 to TRBJ1-2; tentative D call: TRBD1 (6 bases). V was cut by 7 bases and J by 8 bases, with 14 bases left in between. Germline V gene sequence: CDR1 SNHLY, CDR2 FYNNEI. There are 12 residues in the CDR3. The DNA for the CDR3 is TGTGCCAGCATCGGGGGGCGCAAAGGCTACACCTTC. Its translation: CASIGGRKGYTF.

The chain is built from TRBV19 and TRBJ2-3, with D possibly matching TRBD2 (7 bases). The CDR3 is made up of 15 amino acids. Trimming left V 4 bases short and J 1 base short, with 12 bases between. Per the germline V gene, CDR1 is LNHDA and CDR2 is SQIVND (reference sequence). The CDR3 protein is CASSKGGIRTDTQYF. CDR3 nucleotide sequence: TGTGCCAGTAGTAAGGGGGGGATCCGCACAGATACGCAGTATTTT.

The rearrangement links TRBV9 to TRBJ1-3; 9 positions agree with TRBD1. Germline V gives CDR1 SGDLS, CDR2 YYNGEE. This CDR3 region has 15 residues. Unmatched junction bases numbered 6, after V lost 4 bases and J lost 4 bases. The CDR3 nucleotides read TGTGCCAGCAGCCTTAGGACAGGGGCCGGAAACACCATATATTTT. Its translation: CASSLRTGAGNTIYF.

The V and J genes are TRBV7-2 and TRBJ1-5, with D possibly TRBD1 on 5 matching bases. The germline gives CDR1 SGHTA, CDR2 FQGNSA. The CDR3 is made up of 14 amino acids. V was cut by 5 bases and J by 7 bases, with 15 bases left in between. The CDR3 sequence: CASSHNGARQPQHF. The CDR3 nucleotides are TGTGCCAGCAGCCACAATGGGGCGCGGCAGCCCCAGCATTTT.

The chain is built from TRBV12-5 and TRBJ1-4; 8 nucleotides align to TRBD1. The length of the CDR3 is 14 residues. V dropped 6 bases and J dropped 5; count of bases not matched to a gene: 5. The germline gives CDR1 LGHNT, CDR2 FRNRAP. The CDR3 reads CASGPGGTNEKLFF. The DNA of the CDR3 is TGTGCTAGTGGACCAGGGGGCACAAATGAAAAACTGTTTTTT.

V is TRBV29-1 and J is TRBJ1-2; D uncertain. Germline CDR1 SQVTM, CDR2 ANQGSEA. There are 14 residues in the CDR3. Trimming removed 3 bases at V and 7 bases at J, with 18 bases between. This chain's CDR3 is CSVDSSTRRLGYTF. CDR3 bases: TGCAGCGTTGATTCTTCGACGAGGCGTCTTGGCTACACCTTC. The entire variable domain, with the rest obtained from reference TRBV29-1 and TRBJ1-2, is as follows: SAVISQKPSRDICQRGTSLTIQCQVDSQVTMMFWYRQQPGQSLTLIATANQGSEATYESGFVIDKFPISRPNLTFSTLTVSNMSPEDSSIYLCSVDSSTRRLGYTFGSGTRLTVV.

The gene calls are TRBV30 and TRBJ1-1; unclear D gene. Germline assignment: CDR1 GTSNPN and CDR2 SVGIG (reference sequence). The ends were cut back, 2 bases at V and 3 bases at J, with 13 bases in the middle. The CDR3 has 14 amino acids. CDR3 residues: CAWSKGRSYTEAFF. In nucleotides, the CDR3 is TGTGCCTGGAGTAAAGGCAGGTCTTACACTGAAGCTTTCTTT.

The V and J genes are TRBV19 and TRBJ2-3; 7 bases fit TRBD2. This CDR3 has 15 residues. Germline-derived CDR1 and CDR2 are LNHDA and SQIVND (reference sequence). With V trimmed by 5 bases and J by 8 bases, 13 bases remained unmatched. CDR3 region: CASSPPGLADLTQYF. In nucleotides, the CDR3 is TGTGCCAGTAGTCCGCCGGGGCTAGCGGACCTTACGCAGTATTTT.

This clone showed up just once. V gene TRBV7-9 combines with J gene TRBJ2-5; D possibly corresponds to TRBD2 (6 bases). The V end lost 6 bases, the J end lost 5 bases, and 13 bases lay between the germline ends. The CDR3 runs 13 residues. The V gene's germline CDR1 is SEHNR and CDR2 FQNEAQ (reference sequence). CDR3 nucleotides: TGTGCCAGCAGGGGCGGGGCACGGGAGACCCAGTACTTC. Encoded protein: CASRGGARETQYF. Using reference TRBV7-9 and TRBJ2-5 for the parts outside the CDR3, the full variable domain is DTGVSQNPRHKITKRGQNVTFRCDPISEHNRLYWYRQTLGQGPEFLTYFQNEAQLEKSRLLSDRFSAERPKGSFSTLEIQRTEQGDSAMYLCASRGGARETQYFGPGTRLLVL.

The chain is built from TRBV5-1 and TRBJ1-1; D might be TRBD1 (6 bases). V was trimmed by 4 bases and J by 8 bases, leaving 18 bases between them. Germline CDR1 SGHRS, CDR2 YFSETQ. The CDR3 covers 14 residues. CDR3 DNA sequence: TGCGCCAGCAGCCCTGGTTGGACAGACGTCGAAGCTTTCTTT. This gives the protein CASSPGWTDVEAFF. The variable domain in full, completed from reference TRBV5-1 and TRBJ1-1, reads KAGVTQTPRYLIKTRGQQVTLSCSPISGHRSVSWYQQTPGQGLQFLFEYFSETQRNKGNFPGRFSGRQFSNSRSEMNVSTLELGDSALYLCASSPGWTDVEAFFGQGTRLTVV.

V usage is TRBV5-1 and J usage is TRBJ2-5; 9 nucleotides match TRBD1. J gave up 4 bases and V 3 bases, and 1 base lay outside the gene matches. The CDR3 covers 13 residues. Germline CDR1 is SGHRS and CDR2 is YFSETQ. CDR3 DNA: TGCGCCAGCAGCTCGACAGGGGGAGAGACCCAGTACTTC. It yields the protein CASSSTGGETQYF. The variable domain in full, with the rest retrieved from reference TRBV5-1 and TRBJ2-5, is KAGVTQTPRYLIKTRGQQVTLSCSPISGHRSVSWYQQTPGQGLQFLFEYFSETQRNKGNFPGRFSGRQFSNSRSEMNVSTLELGDSALYLCASSSTGGETQYFGPGTRLLVL.

This clone turned up a few times. This chain joins TRBV5-6 and TRBJ2-7; 11 nucleotides agree with TRBD2. The CDR3 spans 17 residues. With V trimmed by 4 bases and J by 1 base, 10 bases remained unmatched. Looked up from germline, CDR1 is SGHDT and CDR2 is YYEEEE. The CDR3 reads CASSPTSGGGPSYEQYF. The CDR3 DNA reads TGTGCCAGCAGCCCCACTAGCGGGGGTGGACCTTCCTACGAGCAGTACTTC. Variable domain in full (rest from reference TRBV5-6 and TRBJ2-7): DAGVTQSPTHLIKTRGQQVTLRCSPKSGHDTVSWYQQALGQGPQFIFQYYEEEERQRGNFPDRFSGHQFPNYSSELNVNALLLGDSALYLCASSPTSGGGPSYEQYFGPGTRLTVT.

The rearrangement uses TRBV3-1 (or the pseudogene TRBV3-2) and TRBJ2-6; 8 bases map to TRBD1. CDR3 length equals 19 residues. J was trimmed by 0 bases and V by 6 bases; bases with no gene match: 13. Looked up from germline, CDR1 is LGHDT and CDR2 is YNNKEL (reference sequence). As DNA, the CDR3 is TGTGCCAGCAGTCCGTTACTAGGACAGGGAAGCTCTGGGGCCAACGTCCTGACTTTC. Translation gives CASSPLLGQGSSGANVLTF.

The chain combines TRBV5-4 with TRBJ1-2; the D gene is possibly TRBD1 (5 bases). The CDR3 runs to 13 residues. The germline CDR1 and CDR2 sequences are SGHNT and YYREEE (reference sequence). Trimming pared 0 bases from V and 8 bases from J, leaving 11 bases between. DNA for the CDR3: TGTGCCAGCAGCTTGGCGGGGGGTCGAGGCTACACCTTC. It is translated as CASSLAGGRGYTF.

This chain links TRBV3-1 (or the pseudogene TRBV3-2) with TRBJ2-7, with 7 bases matching TRBD2. V shed 4 bases, J shed 2 bases, and the junction held 5 bases outside the gene matches. This CDR3 is built from 14 residues. CDR1 is LGHDT and CDR2 is YNNKEL in the germline V gene (reference sequence). The CDR3 bases are TGTGCCAGCAGCCGCCAGGGAGGGGCCTACGAGCAGTACTTC. Residues: CASSRQGGAYEQYF.